The 27 T cell receptor beta chains below all came from one sample that was sequenced in a study of OX40 agonist ivuxolimab in advanced cancers. The method was immunoSEQ multiplex PCR; TCRdb's version includes in-frame clones alone and lacks a portion of them. The table records about 14,000 clones, over 85% of them present only once. This material consisted of CD4+ or CD8+ T cells sorted from blood, taken in a trial of the OX40 agonist ivuxolimab. Receptor source: an adult with an advanced solid tumor such as melanoma, head and neck, liver or kidney cancer.

CDR3 loop: CASKAGELFF. CDR3 DNA sequence: TGTGCCAGCAAGGCCGGGGAGCTGTTTTTT. The chain is built from TRBV28 and TRBJ2-2; D gene uncertain. The CDR3 loop spans 10 amino acids. Germline lookup yields CDR1 MDHEN and CDR2 SYDVKM. V lost 7 bases and J 6 bases, leaving 3 bases between the germline ends.

This clone showed up just a few times. This rearrangement joins TRBV25-1 to TRBJ2-1; 9 bases align to TRBD1. Germline CDR1 MGHDK, CDR2 SYGVNS. With 6 bases clipped from V and 10 bases from J, the junction kept 4 bases outside the gene matches. This CDR3 has 12 amino acids. CDR3 coding DNA: TGTGCCAGCAGAACAGGGGGCTGGGAGCAGTTCTTC. Its protein product is CASRTGGWEQFF.

V is TRBV27 and J is TRBJ2-7, with D hard to call. The CDR3 contains 15 residues. V was shortened by 0 bases and J by 2 bases, with 11 bases between the two germline ends. Looked up from germline, CDR1 is MNHEY and CDR2 is SMNVEV (reference sequence). CDR3 loop: CASSLSTVTTYEQYF. In DNA form, the CDR3 reads TGTGCCAGCAGTTTATCGACGGTAACTACCTACGAGCAGTACTTC.

This clone is labeled large (0.1 to 1%). The same CDR3 can be traced to other DNA sequences in this sample. The V call is TRBV4-1, the J call TRBJ1-2; perhaps TRBD1 as D (6 bases). The germline V gene has CDR1 MGHRA and CDR2 YSYEKL. V was trimmed by 0 bases and J by 4 bases, leaving 9 bases between them. This CDR3 region has 14 residues. CDR3 DNA: TGCGCCAGCAGCCAAGATAGAGGGGGCTATGGCTACACCTTC. Its translation: CASSQDRGGYGYTF.

For this clone: A single base separates this from a much larger clone, so it may be a read error. This chain's CDR3 is CASSGMTEIEQYF. In DNA form, the CDR3 reads TGCGCCAGCAGCGGAATGACAGAGATCGAGCAGTACTTC. The rearrangement uses TRBV5-1 and TRBJ2-7, with D tentatively TRBD1 (5 bases). V dropped 4 bases and J dropped 6 bases, with 14 bases sitting between them. The germline gives CDR1 SGHRS, CDR2 YFSETQ. The CDR3 length is 13 residues.

The chain employs TRBV6-1 and TRBJ2-7; the D is unclear. This CDR3 is 14 amino acids long. Germline V gene sequence: CDR1 MNHNS, CDR2 SASEGT. V lost 1 base and J lost 0, with 7 bases in between. The DNA for the CDR3 is TGTGCCAGCAGTGAAGAAAGCGCCTCCTACGAGCAGTACTTC. This sequence encodes CASSEESASYEQYF.

This chain joins TRBV5-6 and TRBJ1-2; 9 bases fit TRBD1. The germline V gene has CDR1 SGHDT and CDR2 YYEEEE. The CDR3 sequence is 15 residues long. V lost 4 bases, J lost 8 bases, and 12 bases stayed unmatched. The CDR3 region is CASSPIGQGIWGYTF. CDR3 DNA: TGTGCCAGCAGCCCTATAGGACAGGGGATATGGGGCTACACCTTC.

The chain links TRBV19 to TRBJ2-1; tentative D call: TRBD2 (7 bases). Trimming took off 6 bases at V and 5 bases at J, with 20 bases between the two ends. CDR3 length: 16 residues. Germline V gene data show CDR1 as LNHDA and CDR2 as SQIVND (reference sequence). The CDR3 protein is CASSQLWGGGNNEQFF. DNA of the CDR3: TGTGCCAGTAGCCAGCTGTGGGGAGGGGGGAACAATGAGCAGTTCTTC.

The chain employs TRBV27 and TRBJ1-2, with 7 positions matching TRBD1. Germline assignment: CDR1 MNHEY and CDR2 SMNVEV (reference sequence). V shed 3 bases and J 7 bases; nucleotides not matched to a gene: 11. This CDR3 is built from 15 residues. The CDR3, as DNA: TGTGCCAGCAGTTTCGGAGCAGGGGGAAGTTCTGGCTACACCTTC. Protein sequence: CASSFGAGGSSGYTF.

V usage is TRBV9 and J usage is TRBJ1-5; no reliable D call. The germline V gene encodes CDR1 SGDLS and CDR2 YYNGEE. Trimming shortened V by 2 bases and J by 7 bases, and 13 bases separated the two germline ends. The CDR3 consists of 14 residues. The CDR3 reads CASSVTSAGQPQHF. CDR3 sequence (DNA): TGTGCCAGCAGCGTCACAAGCGCCGGACAGCCCCAGCATTTT.

This sequence joins TRBV6-1 and TRBJ2-6; D unresolved. The length of the CDR3 is 12 residues. Looked up from germline, CDR1 is MNHNS and CDR2 is SASEGT. Deletions cut 10 bases from V and 4 bases from J, with 8 bases between. The CDR3 nucleotides are TGTGCCACCCTAAGGGGGGCCAACGTCCTGACTTTC. It specifies CATLRGANVLTF.

The rearrangement joins TRBV9 to TRBJ2-2; D is undetermined. Germline V gene lookup returns CDR1 SGDLS and CDR2 YYNGEE. The V gene lost 0 bases and the J gene lost 1 base, with 4 bases spanning the gap. The CDR3 extends over 14 amino acids. The CDR3 spells CASSVALNTGELFF. CDR3 coding DNA: TGTGCCAGCAGCGTAGCCCTGAACACCGGGGAGCTGTTTTTT.

The CDR3 protein is CASSIVYLPIEETEAFF. The DNA of the CDR3 is TGTGCCAGTAGTATAGTTTACTTACCAATTGAAGAGACTGAAGCTTTCTTT. This rearrangement joins TRBV19 to TRBJ1-1; no reliable D call. The CDR3 spans 17 residues. Germline V lookup: CDR1 LNHDA, CDR2 SQIVND (reference sequence). Trimming took off 1 base at V and 5 bases at J, with 20 bases between the two ends.

V and J are TRBV7-2 and TRBJ1-1; D remains unclear. Between the trimmed V and J ends, which lost 1 base and 8 bases, there was a span of 5 bases. CDR3 length: 11 amino acids. The V gene's germline CDR1 is SGHTA and CDR2 FQGNSA. Written as DNA, the CDR3 is TGTGCCAGCAGCTTAGGAGGAGAAGCTTTCTTT. Translated: CASSLGGEAFF.

The chain combines TRBV28 with TRBJ2-7; 8 positions match TRBD1. Germline V gives CDR1 MDHEN, CDR2 SYDVKM. The CDR3 loop spans 14 amino acids. Losses at the gene ends were 5 bases for V and 3 bases for J; bases not matched to a gene: 6. CDR3 DNA sequence: TGTGCCAGCAGTAACACCGGACAGGGCTACGAGCAGTACTTC. Protein product: CASSNTGQGYEQYF.

J is TRBJ2-2 and V is TRBV29-1, with D perhaps TRBD1 or TRBD2 (5 bases each). Trimming shortened V by 4 bases and J by 5 bases, and 14 bases separated the two germline ends. The CDR3 length is 14 residues. In germline, CDR1 is SQVTM, CDR2 ANQGSEA. CDR3 region: CSVGLNGATGELFF. In nucleotides, the CDR3 is TGCAGCGTTGGATTAAACGGGGCAACCGGGGAGCTGTTTTTT.

This clone was detected only once. The rearrangement links TRBV4-1 to TRBJ1-6, with D possibly matching TRBD1 (6 bases). Germline CDR1 MGHRA, CDR2 YSYEKL. The ends were cut back, 8 bases at V and 16 bases at J, with 18 bases in the middle. CDR3 length equals 12 residues. The CDR3 DNA reads TGCGCCAGCCTTGGGGGGGGGCTACGACTCCACTTT. This encodes CASLGGGLRLHF.

The chain employs TRBV9 and TRBJ1-3; no definite D call. The length of the CDR3 is 14 residues. The V end was cut by 3 bases, the J end by 0 bases, with 7 bases between. Germline CDR1 reads SGDLS; CDR2 reads YYNGEE. CDR3 sequence (DNA): TGTGCCAGCAGCGATACCAGCTCTGGAAACACCATATATTTT. Translating it yields CASSDTSSGNTIYF.

This chain uses TRBV6-1 with TRBJ1-1; 12 bases line up with TRBD1. CDR1 and CDR2 (germline): MNHNS, SASEGT. The trim removed 10 bases at V and 3 bases at J, leaving 3 bases unmatched. The CDR3 contains 13 residues. CDR3 sequence reads: CAIRDRGHTEAFF. CDR3 in DNA: TGTGCCATCAGGGACAGGGGGCACACTGAAGCTTTCTTT.

V usage is TRBV11-2 and J usage is TRBJ2-7; no definite D call. Germline V gene sequence: CDR1 SGHAT, CDR2 FQNNGV. The CDR3 runs 14 residues. Trimming removed 5 bases at V and 6 bases at J, with 17 bases between. CDR3 sequence reads: CASSQGPIVSEQYF. The CDR3 bases are TGTGCCAGCAGCCAAGGACCCATTGTCTCCGAGCAGTACTTC.

The rearrangement uses TRBV6-6 and TRBJ2-5; no clear D. This CDR3 is built from 11 residues. V lost 7 bases, J lost 4 bases, and 7 bases lay in between. CDR1 and CDR2 from the germline V gene are MNHNY and SVGAGI (reference sequence). The CDR3 region is CASMGGETQYF. The CDR3 nucleotides are TGTGCCAGCATGGGTGGAGAGACCCAGTACTTC.

The chain has TRBV4-1 and TRBJ2-7; perhaps TRBD1 as D (6 bases). The germline V gene has CDR1 MGHRA and CDR2 YSYEKL. The CDR3 is 15 amino acids. V lost 2 bases, J lost 0 bases, and 11 bases lay in between. CDR3 sequence reads: CASSQTPGHSYEQYF. Here the CDR3 DNA reads TGCGCCAGCAGCCAAACTCCGGGACACTCCTACGAGCAGTACTTC.

The V call is TRBV19, the J call TRBJ2-7, with TRBD1 identical over 11 bases. The J segment lost 4 bases and the V segment lost 4 bases, leaving 6 bases of the junction unmatched. CDR1 and CDR2 (germline): LNHDA, SQIVND (reference sequence). The CDR3 length is 15 residues. The CDR3 DNA is TGTGCCAGTAGTAGTGGGACAGGGGGTAGTTACGAGCAGTACTTC. The encoded protein is CASSSGTGGSYEQYF.

The count of this clone is one. The V and J genes are TRBV9 and TRBJ1-4, with D unresolved. The CDR3 length is 13 residues. Trimming took off 6 bases at V and 8 bases at J, with 14 bases between the two ends. Per germline, CDR1 SGDLS and CDR2 YYNGEE. This CDR3 is CASTPGFGEKLFF. The CDR3 coding sequence is TGTGCCAGCACGCCCGGCTTTGGCGAAAAACTGTTTTTT.

The chain combines TRBV5-1 with TRBJ2-7; no firm D call. This CDR3 is built from 14 residues. The germline V gene encodes CDR1 SGHRS and CDR2 YFSETQ. Trimming took off 0 bases at V and 3 bases at J, with 10 bases between the two ends. This CDR3 reads CASSLGTDGYEQYF. In nucleotides, the CDR3 is TGCGCCAGCAGCTTGGGTACAGACGGCTACGAGCAGTACTTC.

V gene TRBV2 combines with J gene TRBJ2-1; D may be TRBD2 (6 bases). CDR3 length: 14 residues. V shed 6 bases and J shed 3 bases, with 12 bases lying between them. CDR1 and CDR2 from the germline V gene are SNHLY and FYNNEI. DNA of the CDR3: TGTGCCAGCAGCACTGGACTAATCTACAATGAGCAGTTCTTC. Translated, it gives CASSTGLIYNEQFF.

The rearrangement uses TRBV5-6 and TRBJ2-4; D may match TRBD1 or TRBD2 (5 bases each). Germline values: CDR1 SGHDT, CDR2 YYEEEE. Trimming removed 4 bases at V and 2 bases at J, with 13 bases between. CDR3 size: 15 residues. The CDR3 reads CASSPTGTSKNIQYF. CDR3 coding DNA: TGTGCCAGCAGCCCTACCGGGACCTCCAAAAACATTCAGTACTTC. Complete variable domain (other parts from reference TRBV5-6 and TRBJ2-4): DAGVTQSPTHLIKTRGQQVTLRCSPKSGHDTVSWYQQALGQGPQFIFQYYEEEERQRGNFPDRFSGHQFPNYSSELNVNALLLGDSALYLCASSPTGTSKNIQYFGAGTRLSVL.